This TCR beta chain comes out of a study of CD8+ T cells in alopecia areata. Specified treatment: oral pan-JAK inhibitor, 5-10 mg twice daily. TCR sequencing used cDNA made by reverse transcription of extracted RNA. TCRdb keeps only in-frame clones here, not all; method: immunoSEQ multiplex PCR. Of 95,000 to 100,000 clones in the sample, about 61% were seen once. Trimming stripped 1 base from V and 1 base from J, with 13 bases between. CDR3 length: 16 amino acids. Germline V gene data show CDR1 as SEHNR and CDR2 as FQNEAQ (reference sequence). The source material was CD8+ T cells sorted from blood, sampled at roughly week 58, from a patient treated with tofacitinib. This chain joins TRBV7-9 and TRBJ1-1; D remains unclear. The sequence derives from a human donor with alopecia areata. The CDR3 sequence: CASSLGPLGENTEAFF. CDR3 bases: TGTGCCAGCAGCTTAGGGCCCCTCGGGGAGAACACTGAAGCTTTCTTT.